This is a list of T cell receptor beta chains from one sample in a study of identical twins. TCRdb reprocessed the 5' RACE reads with MiXCR, giving one entry per CDR3 protein. The sample gives 410,000 or so distinct CDR3 sequences, about 18% of which show up once; 12% is in the top ten. The sample comprised naive T cells sorted from blood. These receptors came from a man over 45 in good health. CDR3s include the opening cysteine and the closing phenylalanine or tryptophan. A D gene is named only where the DNA matches it firmly. Part of the rows lack a size; the others show once, few, many or a class for expanded clones.

>-|TRBV12-3/TRBV12-4|-|TRBJ2-1
TGTGCCAGCAGTTTCGCCCGACTCTCCTCCTACAATGAGCAGTTCTTC
CASSFARLSSYNEQFF
>TRBD1|TRBV5-4|-|TRBJ2-7
TGTGCCAGCAGCTTGGATAGGGGGCTTGAGCAGTACTTC
CASSLDRGLEQYF
>TRBD2|TRBV28|-|TRBJ2-1
TGTGCCAGCAAGCCAGCGGGATTAAGCTCCTACAATGAGCAGTTCTTC
CASKPAGLSSYNEQFF
>-|TRBV14|few|TRBJ2-5
TGTGCCAGCAGCCAAGTGGGAGGGGGCGCCTTCGAGACCCAGTACTTC
CASSQVGGGAFETQYF
>-|TRBV5-1|-|TRBJ2-5
TGCGCCAGCAGCTTGGGGGGGAAGACCCAGTACTTC
CASSLGGKTQYF
>-|TRBV2|-|TRBJ1-1
TGTGCCAGCAGTGAGGGACCAACAGGACTTGAAGCTTTCTTT
CASSEGPTGLEAFF
>TRBD1|TRBV4-2|once|TRBJ2-1
TGTGCCAGCAGCCACTCAGGGACAGCTTACAATGAGCAGTTCTTC
CASSHSGTAYNEQFF
>TRBD1|TRBV12-3/TRBV12-4|many|TRBJ1-5
TGTGCCAGCAGCCCTAGACAGGGCAGGGAGCCCCAGCATTTT
CASSPRQGREPQHF
>TRBD1|TRBV7-2|-|TRBJ2-2
TGTGCCAGCAGCTTATTTTTGGGACAGACCTACACCGGGGAGCTGTTTTTT
CASSLFLGQTYTGELFF
>-|TRBV15|-|TRBJ2-3
TGTGCCACCAGCAGAGTTTCGGGGCAGACAGATACGCAGTATTTT
CATSRVSGQTDTQYF
>-|TRBV20-1|few|TRBJ1-5
TGCAGTGCTAGAATAACAAGAAATCAGCCCCAGCATTTT
CSARITRNQPQHF
>-|TRBV5-1|many|TRBJ1-5
TGCGCCAGCAGCTTGGACCCCAATCAGCCCCAGCATTTT
CASSLDPNQPQHF
>TRBD2|TRBV12-3/TRBV12-4|-|TRBJ2-1
TGTGCCAGCCTAAGGTGGGCTAGCGGGAACTCCTACAATGAGCAGTTCTTC
CASLRWASGNSYNEQFF
>-|TRBV12-3/TRBV12-4|many|TRBJ1-1
TGTGCCAGCAGTTTTCTCCGGAACACTGAAGCTTTCTTT
CASSFLRNTEAFF
>-|TRBV7-9|few|TRBJ2-1
TGTGCCAGCAGCCGGGACTTTAGCTCCTACAATGAGCAGTTCTTC
CASSRDFSSYNEQFF
>-|TRBV6-2/TRBV6-3|-|TRBJ1-5
TGTGCCAGCAGTTACTCACGGACAGAGTATAGCAATCAGCCCCAGCATTTT
CASSYSRTEYSNQPQHF
>TRBD1|TRBV6-5|-|TRBJ2-1
TGTGCCAGCAGTTACGTTGACAGGGCGGAAAACAATGAGCAGTTCTTC
CASSYVDRAENNEQFF
>TRBD2|TRBV14|-|TRBJ2-7
TGTGCCAGCAGCCAAGACGGGACTCGACTAGCGGGGAACCAAATCTCCTACGAGCAGTACTTC
CASSQDGTRLAGNQISYEQYF
>-|TRBV29-1|many|TRBJ1-2
TGCAGCCCCAGAACGCGGGATTTACAGGCCCGTGGATACTATGGCTACACCTTC
CSPRTRDLQARGYYGYTF
>-|TRBV24-1|-|TRBJ1-6
TGTGCCACCAGTCGCGTTGGACATGTTTCACCCCTCCACTTT
CATSRVGHVSPLHF
>-|TRBV24-1|few|TRBJ1-5
TGTGCCACCAGTATGGGGGTCGGTCAGCCCCAGCATTTT
CATSMGVGQPQHF
>-|TRBV12-3/TRBV12-4|many|TRBJ2-1
TGTGCCAGCAGTTTATTGGGTTATGAGCAGTTCTTC
CASSLLGYEQFF
>TRBD2|TRBV4-2|few|TRBJ2-7
TGTGCCAGCAGCCAAGGAAGCGGGGGGAACTACGAGCAGTACTTC
CASSQGSGGNYEQYF
>-|TRBV25-1|few|TRBJ1-1
TGTGCCAGCAGTGAGGTTCGGGGGAACATGAACACTGAAGCTTTCTTT
CASSEVRGNMNTEAFF